Following are 6 T cell receptor beta chains from one sample sequenced in a study of blood T cell repertoires in COVID-19. The data were produced by immunoSEQ multiplex PCR, yet TCRdb's version contains in-frame clones alone and is incomplete. The sample records some 95,000 clones, less than 90% being singletons. Sequencing was carried out using peripheral blood. These receptors were obtained from an elderly man with active or convalescent COVID-19.

V and J are TRBV6-2 or TRBV6-3 and TRBJ2-7, with 7 nucleotides matching TRBD2. Germline CDR1 MNHEY, CDR2 SVGEGT. This CDR3 comprises 17 residues. After removal of 2 bases from V and 1 base from J, the junction contained 11 bases not matched to a gene. The CDR3, as DNA: TGTGCCAGCAGTTACCCTAAACTAGCGCGATTATCCTACGAGCAGTACTTC. It yields the protein CASSYPKLARLSYEQYF.

CDR3 region: CAVSGFGTDTQYF. The CDR3 DNA is TGTGCCGTTAGCGGGTTTGGCACAGATACGCAGTATTTT. The chain joins TRBV19 to TRBJ2-3, with 7 bases matching TRBD2. V trimming: 11 bases; J trimming: 1 base; junction bases outside the gene matches: 6. The CDR3 covers 13 residues. The germline CDR1 and CDR2 sequences are LNHDA and SQIVND (reference sequence).

This sequence joins TRBV6-5 and TRBJ1-6, with D unclear. Trimming removed 0 bases at V and 12 bases at J, with 6 bases between. This CDR3 is 12 amino acids long. CDR1 and CDR2 (germline): MNHEY, SVGAGI. The CDR3 region has the DNA TGTGCCAGCAGTTACTCGGAGGGACCCCTCCACTTT. Amino acid sequence: CASSYSEGPLHF.

This chain connects TRBV12-3 or TRBV12-4 to TRBJ1-6; 7 bases are shared with TRBD1. V gave up 4 bases and J gave up 14 bases; unmatched junction bases: 5. The length of the CDR3 is 12 residues. CDR3 sequence (DNA): TGTGCCAGCAGTTATACAGGGACAGCCCTCCACTTT. Protein: CASSYTGTALHF.

The chain has TRBV30 and TRBJ1-2; TRBD1 is a possible D gene (5 bases). Germline CDR1 GTSNPN, CDR2 SVGIG (reference sequence). The CDR3 sequence is 11 residues long. V lost 4 bases to trimming and J lost 7 bases, with 10 bases between them. The CDR3 sequence is CAWTQGGGYTF. The DNA for the CDR3 is TGTGCCTGGACCCAGGGCGGTGGCTACACCTTC. Full variable domain (remainder filled in from reference TRBV30 and TRBJ1-2): SQTIHQWPATLVQPVGSPLSLECTVEGTSNPNLYWYRQAAGRGLQLLFYSVGIGQISSEVPQNLSASRPQDRQFILSSKKLLLSDSGFYLCAWTQGGGYTFGSGTRLTVV.

The chain recombines TRBV21-1 with TRBJ1-2. TRBV21-1 is noted as a pseudogene. This CDR3 comprises 13 residues. The CDR3 DNA follows: TGTGCCAGCAGCAAAGGAGGGTGGTATGGCTACACCTTC. It encodes CASSKGGWYGYTF.